This TCR beta chain appears in the sequencing data of a study of prognosis after radiotherapy for stage I lung cancer. Background on the study: The patients comprised 10 to 15 men and 6 women, spanning ages roughly 50 to 90 and having a median of roughly 74 years. Overall study findings and caveats: Lower Shannon entropy values were found after stereotactic body radiation therapy in patients who developed distant metastases.

A draw of around 6.1 milliliters of peripheral blood took place at each of two time points. Amplification of the TCR beta CDR3 (from genomic DNA) was done by two-round multiplex PCR. Primers (each specific to one TRBV or TRBJ gene) were used in first-round PCR. TCRdb processed the multiplex PCR reads anew with MiXCR; each CDR3 protein has one entry. The sample shows some 17,000 distinct CDR3 sequences, around 30% of them seen only once. This clonotype was seen only a few times. What it binds is not known. Only one base separates this from a far larger clonotype, so it likely reflects a read error. Germline V gene data show CDR1 as MNHEY and CDR2 as SVGEGT. The CDR3 spans 17 residues.

The gene calls are TRBV6-2 or TRBV6-3 and TRBJ2-5; 8 bases are a match to TRBD2. The J call is doubtful: the DNA matches TRBJ2-1 better. The specimen comprised PBMCs, sampled before or after stereotactic body radiation therapy (not recorded which). This receptor was obtained from a donor over 45 with non-small cell lung cancer. For the CDR3, the DNA is TGTGCCAGCAGTGAAATAGCGGGGCTAAGTTCTATCAATGAGCAGTTCTTC. It encodes CASSEIAGLSSINEQFF.